Below are 8 T cell receptor beta chains sequenced from a single sample in a study of OX40 agonist ivuxolimab in advanced cancers. TCRdb's table, derived via immunoSEQ multiplex PCR, lists solely in-frame clones and lacks some. Of about 54,000 clones listed, roughly 90% were seen once; the top ten hold 1.4%. Sequenced here: CD4+ or CD8+ T cells sorted from blood, sampled in a trial of the OX40 agonist ivuxolimab. All receptors derive from an adult with an advanced solid tumor such as melanoma, head and neck, liver or kidney cancer.

The V call is TRBV6-1, the J call TRBJ2-2; TRBD1 is a possible D gene (6 bases). The CDR3 is 13 amino acids. Germline-derived CDR1 and CDR2 are MNHNS and SASEGT. V lost 4 bases, J lost 6 bases, and 9 bases lay in between. The CDR3, as DNA: TGTGCCAGCAGTGGACAGGCGGCCGGGGAGCTGTTTTTT. The encoded protein is CASSGQAAGELFF.

This chain joins TRBV9 and TRBJ2-3; 15 bases fit TRBD2. Germline V lookup: CDR1 SGDLS, CDR2 YYNGEE. This CDR3 is 17 amino acids long. With V trimmed by 0 bases and J by 8 bases, 7 bases remained unmatched. As DNA, the CDR3 is TGTGCCAGCAGCGTAGGCCGGACTAGCGGGGGGGATGGTACGCAGTATTTT. Its protein product is CASSVGRTSGGDGTQYF.

V and J are TRBV5-4 and TRBJ2-1, with 11 bases aligning to TRBD2. Germline loops: CDR1 SGHNT, CDR2 YYREEE (reference sequence). CDR3 size: 14 residues. Trimming took 4 bases from V and 5 from J; bases not matched to a gene: 2. CDR3 sequence: CASSPSGGHNEQFF. In DNA, the CDR3 is TGTGCCAGCAGCCCTAGCGGGGGGCACAATGAGCAGTTCTTC.

The chain has TRBV19 and TRBJ2-3; 8 nucleotides agree with TRBD2. CDR1 and CDR2 (germline): LNHDA, SQIVND (reference sequence). The CDR3 extends over 15 amino acids. The V segment lost 1 base and the J segment 1 base; nucleotides outside the gene matches: 1. CDR3 nucleotide sequence: TGTGCCAGTAGTATAGGAGCGGGAGGCACAGATACGCAGTATTTT. Residues: CASSIGAGGTDTQYF.

V and J are TRBV30 and TRBJ2-2; TRBD1 matches 9 bases. Germline V gene sequence: CDR1 GTSNPN, CDR2 SVGIG (reference sequence). The J segment lost 3 bases and the V segment lost 5 bases, leaving 7 bases of the junction unmatched. The CDR3 sequence is 15 residues long. The CDR3 reads CAWGPQGAYTGELFF. The CDR3 DNA sequence: TGTGCCTGGGGTCCACAGGGGGCTTACACCGGGGAGCTGTTTTTT. The full variable domain, with the rest looked up from reference TRBV30 and TRBJ2-2, is SQTIHQWPATLVQPVGSPLSLECTVEGTSNPNLYWYRQAAGRGLQLLFYSVGIGQISSEVPQNLSASRPQDRQFILSSKKLLLSDSGFYLCAWGPQGAYTGELFFGEGSRLTVL.

The rearrangement links TRBV6-1 to TRBJ1-3; D gene unclear. This CDR3 spans 17 amino acids. The V gene's germline CDR1 is MNHNS and CDR2 SASEGT. Trimming removed 1 base at V and 0 bases at J, with 13 bases between. DNA of the CDR3: TGTGCCAGCAGTGAAGTCAGAGGTCGGCCCTCTGGAAACACCATATATTTT. Amino acid sequence: CASSEVRGRPSGNTIYF.

The V gene is TRBV6-1, the J gene TRBJ2-1; D not resolved. This CDR3 comprises 15 residues. V lost 2 bases to trimming and J lost 5 bases, with 13 bases between them. Germline V gene sequence: CDR1 MNHNS, CDR2 SASEGT. The CDR3 reads CASSELVGTHNEQFF. Written as DNA, the CDR3 is TGTGCCAGCAGTGAATTAGTGGGTACCCACAATGAGCAGTTCTTC.

This chain uses TRBV6-6 with TRBJ2-1; D not certain. There are 11 residues in the CDR3. Trimming shortened V by 5 bases and J by 6 bases, and 5 bases separated the two germline ends. The germline gives CDR1 MNHNY, CDR2 SVGAGI (reference sequence). CDR3 residues: CASSPANEQFF. The CDR3 DNA sequence: TGTGCCAGCAGTCCCGCCAATGAGCAGTTCTTC.